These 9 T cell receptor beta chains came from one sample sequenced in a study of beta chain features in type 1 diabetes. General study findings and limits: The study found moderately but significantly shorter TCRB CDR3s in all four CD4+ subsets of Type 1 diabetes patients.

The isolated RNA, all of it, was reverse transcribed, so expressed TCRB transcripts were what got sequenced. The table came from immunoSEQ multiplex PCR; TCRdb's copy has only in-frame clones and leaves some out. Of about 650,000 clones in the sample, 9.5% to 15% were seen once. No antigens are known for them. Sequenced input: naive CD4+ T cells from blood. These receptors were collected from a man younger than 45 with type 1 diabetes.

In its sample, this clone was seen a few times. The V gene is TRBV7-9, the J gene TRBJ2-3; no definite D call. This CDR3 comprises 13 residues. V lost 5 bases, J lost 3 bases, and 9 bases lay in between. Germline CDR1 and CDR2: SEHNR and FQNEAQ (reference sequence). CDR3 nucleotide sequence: TGTGCCAGCAGCCCCACCGAAACAGATACGCAGTATTTT. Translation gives CASSPTETDTQYF.

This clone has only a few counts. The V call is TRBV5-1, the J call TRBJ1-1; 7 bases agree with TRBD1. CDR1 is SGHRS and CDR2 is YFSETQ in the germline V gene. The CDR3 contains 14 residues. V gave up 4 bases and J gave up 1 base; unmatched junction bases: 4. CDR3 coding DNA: TGCGCCAGCAGCCCCCGGACAGGGAACACTGAAGCTTTCTTT. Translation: CASSPRTGNTEAFF.

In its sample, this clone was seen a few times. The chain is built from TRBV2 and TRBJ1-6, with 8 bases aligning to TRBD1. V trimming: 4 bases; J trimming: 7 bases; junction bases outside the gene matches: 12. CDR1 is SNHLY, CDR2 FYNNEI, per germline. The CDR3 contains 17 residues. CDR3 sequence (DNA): TGTGCCAGCAGTGGCTTAACAGGGGGTATAAGGAATTCACCCCTCCACTTT. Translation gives CASSGLTGGIRNSPLHF.

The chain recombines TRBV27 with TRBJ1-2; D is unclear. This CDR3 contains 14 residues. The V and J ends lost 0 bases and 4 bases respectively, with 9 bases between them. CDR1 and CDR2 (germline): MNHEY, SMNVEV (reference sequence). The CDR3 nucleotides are TGTGCCAGCAGTTTATCAGAGAGCCTCTATGGCTACACCTTC. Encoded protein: CASSLSESLYGYTF.

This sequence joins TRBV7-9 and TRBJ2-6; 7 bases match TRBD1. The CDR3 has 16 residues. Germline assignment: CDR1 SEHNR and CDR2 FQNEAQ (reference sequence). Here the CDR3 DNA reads TGTGCACTGAAGGGACAGAGATCCTCTGGGGCCAACGTCCTGACTTTC. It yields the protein CALKGQRSSGANVLTF.

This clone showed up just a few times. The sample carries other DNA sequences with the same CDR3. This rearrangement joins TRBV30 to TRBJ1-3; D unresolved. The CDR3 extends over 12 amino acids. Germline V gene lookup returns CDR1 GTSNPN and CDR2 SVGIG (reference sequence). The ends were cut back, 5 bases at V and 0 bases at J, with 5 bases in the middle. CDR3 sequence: CAWSSSGNTIYF. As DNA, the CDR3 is TGTGCCTGGTCCAGCTCTGGAAACACCATATATTTT.

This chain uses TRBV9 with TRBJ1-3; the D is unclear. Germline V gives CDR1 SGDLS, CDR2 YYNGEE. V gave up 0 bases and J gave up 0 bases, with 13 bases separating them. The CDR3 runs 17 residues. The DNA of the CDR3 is TGTGCCAGCAGCGTAGGGGTTGGGCCAAGCTCTGGAAACACCATATATTTT. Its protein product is CASSVGVGPSSGNTIYF.

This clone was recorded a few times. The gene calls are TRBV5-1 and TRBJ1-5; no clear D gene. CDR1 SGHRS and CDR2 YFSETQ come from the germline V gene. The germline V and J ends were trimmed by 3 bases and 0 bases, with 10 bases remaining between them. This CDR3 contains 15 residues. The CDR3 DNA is TGCGCCAGCAGCTCGGAGGGTGATAGCAATCAGCCCCAGCATTTT. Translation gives CASSSEGDSNQPQHF.

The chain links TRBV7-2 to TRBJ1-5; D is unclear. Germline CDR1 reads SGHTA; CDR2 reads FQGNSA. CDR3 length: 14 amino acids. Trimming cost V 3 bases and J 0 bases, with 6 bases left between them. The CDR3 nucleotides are TGTGCCAGCAGCTTGGGTTTTAGCAATCAGCCCCAGCATTTT. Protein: CASSLGFSNQPQHF.